The sequence of this T cell receptor beta chain was determined in a study of CD8+ T cells in alopecia areata. Turning to the study itself: Treated patients took oral tofacitinib at 5 to 10 mg twice daily. The study gave tofacitinib for 6 to 18 months, then 6 months off drug.

Treatment here: oral pan-JAK inhibitor, 5-10 mg twice daily. From germline, CDR1 is LGHNA and CDR2 YSLEER. V was clipped by 1 base and J by 3 bases, with 14 bases between them. The CDR3 consists of 16 residues. This clone was found a few times. Extracted from the samples, RNA was reverse transcribed into cDNA to serve as the sequencing template. TCRdb's table, derived via immunoSEQ multiplex PCR, lists solely in-frame clones and lacks some. This sample has 120,000 or so clones; roughly 63% occur once, and the top ten carry around 30%. The chain recombines TRBV4-3 with TRBJ2-3; tentatively, D is TRBD1 or TRBD2 (6 bases each). This specimen consisted of CD8+ T cells sorted from blood, obtained at week 4, from a patient treated with tofacitinib. The clonotype comes from a human donor with alopecia areata. CDR3 amino acids: CASSQGRGDLTDTQYF. The CDR3 DNA follows: TGCGCCAGCAGCCAAGGGAGGGGGGATCTAACAGATACGCAGTATTTT.